These 27 T cell receptor beta chains share one sample of origin, sequenced in a study of blood T cells in healthy people across ages. With a J-beta primer mix and a sample-barcoded 5' primer, a second PCR ran about 6 to 11 cycles. Via MiXCR, TCRdb re-called the 5' RACE reads, giving one row per CDR3 protein. The sample lists about 810,000 distinct CDR3 sequences; about 34% were seen once. Material for sequencing was blood. These receptors were taken from a man aged 18 to 29 in good health.

The gene calls are TRBV4-3 and TRBJ1-2; 8 bases are shared with TRBD1. This CDR3 has 14 amino acids. CDR1 is LGHNA and CDR2 is YSLEER in the germline V gene. Trimming cost V 7 bases and J 2 bases; bases outside gene matches: 6. CDR3 residues: CASTAGTGNYGYTF. CDR3 nucleotide sequence: TGCGCCAGCACGGCGGGGACAGGCAACTATGGCTACACCTTC.

The genes are TRBV4-3 and TRBJ2-1; 7 bases agree with TRBD2. J was trimmed by 7 bases and V by 1 base; bases with no gene match: 4. Germline-derived CDR1 and CDR2 are LGHNA and YSLEER. The CDR3 is 14 residues long. The CDR3 spells CASSQGEGKNEQFF. The CDR3 bases are TGCGCCAGCAGCCAAGGGGAGGGTAAGAATGAGCAGTTCTTC.

Only a few counts were recorded for this clonotype. The V and J genes are TRBV7-2 and TRBJ1-2; D ambiguous. This CDR3 spans 13 amino acids. Trimming pared 2 bases from V and 2 bases from J, leaving 6 bases between. In germline, CDR1 is SGHTA, CDR2 FQGNSA. The CDR3: CASSLMGNYGYTF. The CDR3 DNA sequence: TGTGCCAGCAGCTTAATGGGGAACTATGGCTACACCTTC.

The chain recombines TRBV6-6 with TRBJ2-5; 8 positions match TRBD1. The CDR3 is 15 amino acids. The trim removed 7 bases at V and 4 bases at J, leaving 11 bases unmatched. Germline V gene lookup returns CDR1 MNHNY and CDR2 SVGAGI (reference sequence). As DNA, the CDR3 is TGTGCCAGCACTCACAGGGGGGCCGGGACAGAGACCCAGTACTTC. Translating it yields CASTHRGAGTETQYF.

This clonotype was seen many times. V is TRBV2 and J is TRBJ2-5; D is possibly TRBD2 (6 bases). Germline V gives CDR1 SNHLY, CDR2 FYNNEI. Trimming removed 9 bases at V and 1 base at J, with 15 bases between. CDR3 size: 14 residues. The DNA of the CDR3 is TGTGCCAGACGAATTGGGACTTCCCAAGAGACCCAGTACTTC. Translating it yields CARRIGTSQETQYF.

Ten or more counts support this clonotype. This rearrangement joins TRBV12-3 or TRBV12-4 to TRBJ2-5; a weak D match, TRBD2 (6 bases). The V and J ends lost 7 bases and 2 bases respectively, with 11 bases between them. The CDR3 has 13 residues. The CDR3 sequence is CASTAGLQETQYF. The CDR3 coding sequence is TGTGCCAGCACGGCGGGGCTACAAGAGACCCAGTACTTC.

The genes are TRBV7-2 and TRBJ1-4; TRBD1 matches at 8 bases. Losses at the gene ends were 5 bases for V and 7 bases for J; bases not matched to a gene: 9. Germline V gene sequence: CDR1 SGHTA, CDR2 FQGNSA. The CDR3 covers 15 residues. CDR3 amino acids: CASSGATGEGEKLFF. CDR3 DNA: TGTGCCAGCAGCGGAGCGACAGGGGAAGGTGAAAAACTGTTTTTT.

The chain recombines TRBV20-1 with TRBJ1-3; D is unresolved. Germline CDR1 and CDR2: DFQATT and SNEGSKA (reference sequence). The CDR3 runs to 11 residues. Deletions cut 0 bases from V and 8 bases from J, with 5 bases between. Here the CDR3 DNA reads TGCAGTGCTAGAGAGGGCCACACCATATATTTT. Translation: CSAREGHTIYF.

This clonotype showed up many times. V is TRBV12-3 or TRBV12-4 and J is TRBJ2-7; D is uncertain. The CDR3 sequence is 12 residues long. V was clipped by 2 bases and J by 4 bases, with 6 bases between them. This chain's CDR3 is CASSLMGYEQYF. The CDR3 nucleotides are TGTGCCAGCAGTTTAATGGGGTACGAGCAGTACTTC.

The chain combines TRBV6-4 with TRBJ2-1; the match to TRBD2 covers 9 bases. J gave up 11 bases and V 4 bases, and 12 bases lay outside the gene matches. This CDR3 comprises 15 residues. Germline CDR1 and CDR2: MRHNA and SNTAGT. For the CDR3, the DNA is TGTGCCAGCAGTGCGAGAGCGGGGGGCCCTAATAAGCAGTTCTTC. It yields the protein CASSARAGGPNKQFF.

To note about this clonotype: Just one base apart from a much larger clone, this may be a read error. The genes are TRBV18 and TRBJ1-2, with TRBD1 as a possible D gene (5 bases). This CDR3 spans 13 amino acids. Germline-derived CDR1 and CDR2 are KGHSH and LQKENI. CDR3 region: CACSPLRGDGYTF. In DNA form, the CDR3 reads TGTGCCTGCTCACCGCTCAGAGGGGATGGCTACACCTTC.

This clonotype was seen repeatedly, ten times or more. This rearrangement joins TRBV4-1 to TRBJ1-1, with unresolved D. The CDR3 extends over 11 amino acids. CDR1 and CDR2 from the germline V gene are MGHRA and YSYEKL. Trimming removed 3 bases at V and 9 bases at J, with 8 bases between. The CDR3 nucleotides are TGCGCCAGCAGCCAGATAGGCCAAGCTTTCTTT. Protein product: CASSQIGQAFF.

In its sample, this clonotype was seen many times. The rearrangement uses TRBV27 and TRBJ2-7; a possible D gene is TRBD2 (5 bases). CDR1 is MNHEY and CDR2 is SMNVEV in the germline V gene (reference sequence). This CDR3 comprises 14 residues. The V end lost 5 bases, the J end lost 0 bases, and 11 bases lay between the germline ends. The CDR3 nucleotides read TGTGCCAGCAGTCCCTTCGAGGGCTCCTACGAGCAGTACTTC. Protein: CASSPFEGSYEQYF.

The V and J genes are TRBV5-4 and TRBJ1-1; 9 bases map to TRBD1. The ends lost 3 bases at V and 5 bases at J; junction bases unmatched: 8. CDR3 length: 15 residues. Germline V gene sequence: CDR1 SGHNT, CDR2 YYREEE (reference sequence). CDR3 bases: TGTGCCAGCAGCTCGACCGGACAGGGGTGGACTGAAGCTTTCTTT. It is translated as CASSSTGQGWTEAFF.

This clonotype occurred a few times. The chain uses TRBV20-1 and TRBJ2-3; 7 nucleotides match TRBD1. The trim removed 6 bases at V and 0 bases at J, leaving 9 bases unmatched. This CDR3 is 15 amino acids long. Germline V gene lookup returns CDR1 DFQATT and CDR2 SNEGSKA (reference sequence). This chain's CDR3 is CSAPQPGQSTDTQYF. The CDR3 DNA reads TGCAGTGCCCCACAACCGGGACAGAGCACAGATACGCAGTATTTT.

This clonotype appeared once. This rearrangement joins TRBV2 to TRBJ1-1; no firm D call. Looked up from germline, CDR1 is SNHLY and CDR2 is FYNNEI. V was clipped by 8 bases and J by 8 bases, with 12 bases between them. There are 11 residues in the CDR3. As DNA, the CDR3 is TGTGCCAGCCTAGACACCGACGAAGCTTTCTTT. Translation gives CASLDTDEAFF.

This chain uses TRBV4-2 with TRBJ1-6, with D maybe TRBD1 (5 bases). The CDR3 is made up of 15 amino acids. Per germline, CDR1 LGHNA and CDR2 YNFKEQ. V dropped 0 bases and J dropped 9 bases, with 12 bases sitting between them. The CDR3 region is CASSQEGRAVSPLHF. The CDR3 nucleotides are TGTGCCAGCAGCCAAGAGGGCAGGGCGGTTTCACCCCTCCACTTT.

This clonotype was found a few times. The chain employs TRBV27 and TRBJ2-5, with 9 bases matching TRBD2. The CDR3 runs to 16 residues. CDR1 is MNHEY, CDR2 SMNVEV, per germline (reference sequence). V lost 6 bases to trimming and J lost 5 bases; unmatched junction nucleotides: 13. Here the CDR3 reads CASSPFPSGVQETQYF. As DNA, the CDR3 is TGTGCCAGCAGCCCATTTCCTAGCGGGGTGCAGGAGACCCAGTACTTC.

In the case of this clonotype: A much larger clonotype is one base distant, so this may be a read error. The rearrangement links TRBV6-2 or TRBV6-3 to TRBJ2-5, with D perhaps matching TRBD2 (5 bases). CDR1 and CDR2 (germline): MNHEY, SVGEGT. Trimming left V 7 bases short and J 4 bases short, with 19 bases between. The CDR3 spans 15 residues. CDR3 sequence: CASTVGRAERETQYF. The CDR3, as DNA: TGTGCCAGCACCGTAGGACGAGCGGAAAGAGAGACCCAGTACTTC.

The chain uses TRBV5-1 and TRBJ2-1; 8 bases map to TRBD2. Unmatched junction bases numbered 10, after V lost 4 bases and J lost 4 bases. The CDR3 has 16 residues. Germline V CDR1 and CDR2: SGHRS, YFSETQ. The chain's CDR3 is CASSLQAGGRYNEQFF. The CDR3 DNA follows: TGCGCCAGCAGCCTTCAGGCGGGGGGACGTTACAATGAGCAGTTCTTC.

The V and J genes are TRBV7-2 and TRBJ1-6; D call uncertain. Germline-derived CDR1 and CDR2 are SGHTA and FQGNSA. This CDR3 comprises 16 residues. V shed 5 bases and J shed 2 bases, with 13 bases lying between them. In DNA, the CDR3 is TGTGCCAGCAGCCCCCGGGGATCAGCCTATAATTCACCCCTCCACTTT. As protein: CASSPRGSAYNSPLHF.

This clonotype turned up a few times. The chain couples TRBV6-2 or TRBV6-3 to TRBJ1-1, with a weak D call TRBD1 (6 bases). The CDR3 is 14 residues long. Germline CDR1 and CDR2: MNHEY and SVGEGT. Trimming removed 6 bases from V and 8 bases from J, with 19 bases in between. The CDR3 sequence is CASSPYRDPGEAFF. As DNA, the CDR3 is TGTGCCAGCAGCCCCTACAGGGACCCTGGGGAAGCTTTCTTT.

This clonotype was counted at least ten times. The V gene is TRBV27, the J gene TRBJ2-5; no definite D call. CDR1 and CDR2 from the germline V gene are MNHEY and SMNVEV (reference sequence). The CDR3 spans 13 residues. The germline V and J ends were trimmed by 1 base and 4 bases, with 7 bases remaining between them. CDR3 DNA: TGTGCCAGCAGTTTATTACCAGGAGAGACCCAGTACTTC. It specifies CASSLLPGETQYF.

Of note for this clonotype: This may stem from a read error, because a much larger clone lies one nucleotide away. V is TRBV7-9 and J is TRBJ2-1, with TRBD1 identical over 7 bases. Germline lookup yields CDR1 SEHNR and CDR2 FQNEAQ (reference sequence). The CDR3 sequence is 16 residues long. V lost 5 bases to trimming and J lost 10 bases; unmatched junction nucleotides: 17. Written as DNA, the CDR3 is TGTGCCAGCAGCCCGCGGCCCCGGGACAGACTTTTCGAGCAGTTCTTC. It specifies CASSPRPRDRLFEQFF.

This clonotype was recorded at least ten times. The chain couples TRBV4-3 to TRBJ2-1; D is possibly TRBD2 (6 bases). The V and J ends lost 0 bases and 12 bases respectively, with 21 bases between them. The CDR3 sequence is 16 residues long. CDR1 and CDR2 from the germline V gene are LGHNA and YSLEER. CDR3 in amino acids: CASSQDAGGPLEGQFF. In nucleotides, the CDR3 is TGCGCCAGCAGCCAAGATGCCGGGGGACCCCTCGAGGGGCAGTTCTTC.

This clonotype has just one count. V gene TRBV20-1 combines with J gene TRBJ1-3; maybe TRBD1 (6 bases). Germline values: CDR1 DFQATT, CDR2 SNEGSKA (reference sequence). CDR3 length equals 13 residues. Trimming pared 3 bases from V and 4 bases from J, leaving 10 bases between. CDR3 coding DNA: TGCAGTGCTAGTCTGGGGGCCGGAAACACCATATATTTT. Translation gives CSASLGAGNTIYF.

For the CDR3, the DNA is TGTGCCAGCAGTTTAAGAGTTAGGGTAACTAATGAAAAACTGTTTTTT. As protein: CASSLRVRVTNEKLFF. This rearrangement joins TRBV12-3 or TRBV12-4 to TRBJ1-4; D remains unclear. The V end was cut by 2 bases, the J end by 1 base, with 11 bases between. CDR3 length: 16 residues.